Described below is a single TCR beta chain sequence and its context. These data originate in a study of human T cells and chemical hapten exposure. Turning to the study itself: Investigators sensitized roughly 2 cm by roughly 2 cm of upper inner arm skin with 2% DPC. Patients got weekly scalp diphenylcyclopropenone doses over the approximately 24-week study. Patch tests containing 0.01% DPC, applied to the upper back, were read at 6 days.

The time point denotes: pre-sensitization, week 0. The treatment is: therapeutic diphenylcyclopropenone sensitization with weekly scalp DPC. One entry per CDR3 protein, called by TCRdb with MiXCR from the RACE reads. The data hold 150,000 to 200,000 distinct CDR3 sequences, with roughly 30% observed a single time. This CDR3 has 16 residues. V lost 4 bases, J lost 5 bases, and 19 bases lay in between. The sequences come from whole blood, collected in connection with sensitization to the hapten diphenylcyclopropenone (DPC). V gene TRBV12-3 or TRBV12-4 combines with J gene TRBJ2-3; TRBD1 or TRBD2 may be the D gene (6 bases each). The sequence was collected from a woman aged 30 to 39 with alopecia areata. Some clones in this sample may be carry-over from other donors' samples. Here the CDR3 DNA reads TGTGCCAGCAGTTCTACGGTTGGGGGGCTAAGAGATACGCAGTATTTT. This translates into CASSSTVGGLRDTQYF.